The TCR beta chain under discussion was sequenced for a study of T cell responses to AZD1222 COVID-19 vaccine. General study results and limits: Rises in breadth and depth of Spike-specific TCRs came after two AZD1222 doses.

Measured with immunoSEQ multiplex PCR; TCRdb has only the in-frame clones, and not every one. There are about 260,000 clones in the sample; 90% to 95% occur only once, and 0.55% lies in the top ten. Turning to this clone: As yet, its antigen is unknown.

The CDR3 consists of 13 residues. Looked up from germline, CDR1 is ENHRY and CDR2 is SYGVKD. Between the trimmed V and J ends, which lost 6 bases and 9 bases, there was a span of 15 bases. V usage is TRBV10-3 and J usage is TRBJ1-3, with D perhaps TRBD1 (5 bases). The receptor's source is an adult in good health. Here the sequenced sample was peripheral blood, taken on day 0 of AZD1222 vaccination. CDR3 DNA: TGTGCCATCAGAGACCGGGACCGCTTCACCATATATTTT. Its translation: CAIRDRDRFTIYF.